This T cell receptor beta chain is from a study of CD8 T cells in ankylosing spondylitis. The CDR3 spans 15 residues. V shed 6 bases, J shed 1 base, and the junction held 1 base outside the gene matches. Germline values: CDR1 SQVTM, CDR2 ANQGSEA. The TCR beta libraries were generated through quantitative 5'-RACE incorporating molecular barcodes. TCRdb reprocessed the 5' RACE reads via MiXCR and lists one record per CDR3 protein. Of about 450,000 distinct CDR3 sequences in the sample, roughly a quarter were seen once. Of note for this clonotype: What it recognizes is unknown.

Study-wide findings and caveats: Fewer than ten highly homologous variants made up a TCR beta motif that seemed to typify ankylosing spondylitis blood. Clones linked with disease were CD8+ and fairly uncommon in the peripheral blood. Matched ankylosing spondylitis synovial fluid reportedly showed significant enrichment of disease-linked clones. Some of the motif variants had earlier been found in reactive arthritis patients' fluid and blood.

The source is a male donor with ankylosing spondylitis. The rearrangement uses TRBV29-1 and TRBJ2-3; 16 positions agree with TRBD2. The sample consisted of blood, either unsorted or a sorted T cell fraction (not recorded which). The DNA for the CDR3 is TGCAGCGTCGGGACTAGCGGGAGGGGCACAGATACGCAGTATTTT. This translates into CSVGTSGRGTDTQYF.